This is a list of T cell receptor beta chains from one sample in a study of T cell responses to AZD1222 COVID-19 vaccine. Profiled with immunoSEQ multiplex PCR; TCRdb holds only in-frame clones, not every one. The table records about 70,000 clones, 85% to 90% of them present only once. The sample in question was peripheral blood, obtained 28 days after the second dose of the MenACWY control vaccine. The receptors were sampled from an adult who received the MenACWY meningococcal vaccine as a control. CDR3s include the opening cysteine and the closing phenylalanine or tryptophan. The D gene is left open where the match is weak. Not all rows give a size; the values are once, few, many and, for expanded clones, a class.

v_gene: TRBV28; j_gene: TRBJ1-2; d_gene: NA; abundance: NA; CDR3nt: TGTGCCAGCAGTTTAAGGGCGAACTGGGGGTATGGCTACACCTTC; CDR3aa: CASSLRANWGYGYTF
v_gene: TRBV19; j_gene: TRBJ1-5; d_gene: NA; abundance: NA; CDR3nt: TGTGCCAGCACGAGGGAGGCAGGACTCAATCAGCCCCAGCATTTT; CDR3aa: CASTREAGLNQPQHF
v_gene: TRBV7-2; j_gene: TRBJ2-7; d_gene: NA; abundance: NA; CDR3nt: TGTGCCAGCAGCTTAGGTAGGGGCACCTACGAGCAGTACTTC; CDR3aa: CASSLGRGTYEQYF
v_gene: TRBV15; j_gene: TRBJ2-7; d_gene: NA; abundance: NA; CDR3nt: TGTGCCACCAGCAACACGCAGGGGTGGGGTGTGGGCAGCTCCTACGAGCAGTACTTC; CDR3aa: CATSNTQGWGVGSSYEQYF
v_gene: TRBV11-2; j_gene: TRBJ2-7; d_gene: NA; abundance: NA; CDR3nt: TGTGCCAGTAGACCCCTCTCGATCAGGTCCTACGAGCAGTACTTC; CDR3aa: CASRPLSIRSYEQYF
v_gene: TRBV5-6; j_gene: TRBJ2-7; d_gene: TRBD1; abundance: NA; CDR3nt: TGTGCCAGCAGCCAACCCGGGGGGGACAGGGGGTACGAGCAGTACTTC; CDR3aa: CASSQPGGDRGYEQYF
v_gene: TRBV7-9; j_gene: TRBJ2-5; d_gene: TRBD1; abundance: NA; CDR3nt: TGTGCCAGCAGCGTTAGGACAGGGGAAGAGACCCAGTACTTC; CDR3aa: CASSVRTGEETQYF
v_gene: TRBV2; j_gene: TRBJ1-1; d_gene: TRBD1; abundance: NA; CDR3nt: TGTGCCAGCGACAGGGGTGGAACTGAAGCTTTCTTT; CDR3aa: CASDRGGTEAFF
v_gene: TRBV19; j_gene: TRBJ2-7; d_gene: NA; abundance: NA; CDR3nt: TGTGCCAGTAGTTGGGGCTACGAGCAGTACTTC; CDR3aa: CASSWGYEQYF
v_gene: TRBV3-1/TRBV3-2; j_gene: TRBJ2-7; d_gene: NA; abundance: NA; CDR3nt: TGTGCCAGCAGCCAAGAATACGAGCAGTACTTC; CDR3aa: CASSQEYEQYF
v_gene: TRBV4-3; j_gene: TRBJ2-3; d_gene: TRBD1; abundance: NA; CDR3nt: TGCGCCAGCAGCCACGTGACAGGGGTGGATACGCAGTATTTT; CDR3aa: CASSHVTGVDTQYF
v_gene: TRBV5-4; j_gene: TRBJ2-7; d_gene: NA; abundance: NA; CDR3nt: TGTGCCAGCAGCTTGGAAGCAGGTCGCGAGCAGTACTTC; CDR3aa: CASSLEAGREQYF
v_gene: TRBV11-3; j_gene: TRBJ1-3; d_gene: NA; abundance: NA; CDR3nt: TGTGCCAGCAGCTTAGATCAGGAAGGACCGGTATATTTT; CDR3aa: CASSLDQEGPVYF
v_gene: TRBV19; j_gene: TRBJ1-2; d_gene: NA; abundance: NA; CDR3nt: TGTGCCAGTAGTATTCAAACAGAAAACTATGGCTACACCTTC; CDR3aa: CASSIQTENYGYTF
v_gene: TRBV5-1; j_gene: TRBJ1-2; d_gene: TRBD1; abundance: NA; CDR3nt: TGCGCCAGCAGCCCCGGACAGGGGGCCAACTATGGCTACACCTTC; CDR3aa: CASSPGQGANYGYTF
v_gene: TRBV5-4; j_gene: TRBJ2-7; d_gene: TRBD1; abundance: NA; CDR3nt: TGTGCCAGCAGCCCTGGCGGCAGGGGGCAATACGAGCAGTACTTC; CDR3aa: CASSPGGRGQYEQYF
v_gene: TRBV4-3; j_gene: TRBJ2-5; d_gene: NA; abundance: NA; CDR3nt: TGCGCCAGCAGCCAAGGTGGGTCCGGACTACAAGAGACCCAGTACTTC; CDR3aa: CASSQGGSGLQETQYF
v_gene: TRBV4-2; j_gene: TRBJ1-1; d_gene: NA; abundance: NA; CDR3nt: TGTGCCAGCAGCCAGGGCGGGAACACTGAAGCTTTCTTT; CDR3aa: CASSQGGNTEAFF
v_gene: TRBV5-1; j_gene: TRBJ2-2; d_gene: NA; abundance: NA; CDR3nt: TGCGCCAGCAGCACAGTAGGGCGGGCCGGGGAGCTGTTTTTT; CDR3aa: CASSTVGRAGELFF
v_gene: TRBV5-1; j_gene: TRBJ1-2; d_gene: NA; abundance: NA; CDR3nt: TGCGCCAGCAGCTCCAGTAACTATGGCTACACCTTC; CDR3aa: CASSSSNYGYTF
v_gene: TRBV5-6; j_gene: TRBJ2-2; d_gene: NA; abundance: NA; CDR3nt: TGTGCCAGCAGCCGTCTAGGGGGTTTAAACACCGGGGAGCTGTTTTTT; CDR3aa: CASSRLGGLNTGELFF
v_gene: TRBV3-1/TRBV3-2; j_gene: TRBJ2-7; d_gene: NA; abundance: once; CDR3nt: TGTGCCAGCAGCCTCTTGGGCGCGGGTTCCTACGAGCAGTACTTC; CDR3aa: CASSLLGAGSYEQYF
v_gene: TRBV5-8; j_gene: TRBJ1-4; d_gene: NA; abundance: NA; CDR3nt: TGTGCCAGCAGCTTTCGCCAGCCTAATGAAAAACTGTTTTTT; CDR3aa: CASSFRQPNEKLFF
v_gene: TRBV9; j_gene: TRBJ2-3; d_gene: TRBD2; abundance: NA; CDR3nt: TGTGCCAGCAGCGTAGGAGTGAGCGGGGGCACAGATACGCAGTATTTT; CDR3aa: CASSVGVSGGTDTQYF
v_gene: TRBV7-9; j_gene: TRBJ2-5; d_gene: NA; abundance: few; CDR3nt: TGTGCCAGCAGCACAATGGAGACCCAGTACTTC; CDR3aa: CASSTMETQYF
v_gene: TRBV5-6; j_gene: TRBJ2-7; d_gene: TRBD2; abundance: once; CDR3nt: TGTGCCAGCAGCTATAATCTACTAGCGGGGGTAGAGCAGTACTTC; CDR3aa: CASSYNLLAGVEQYF
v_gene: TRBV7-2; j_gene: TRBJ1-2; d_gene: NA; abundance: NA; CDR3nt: TGTGCCAGCAGCTTAGATGGCCGTAACCCCCATGGCTACACCTTC; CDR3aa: CASSLDGRNPHGYTF
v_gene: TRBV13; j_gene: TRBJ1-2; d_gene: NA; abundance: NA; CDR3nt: TGTGCCAGCAGCTTAGGCCGGGCAGGGCTCAACTATGGCTACACCTTC; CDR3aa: CASSLGRAGLNYGYTF
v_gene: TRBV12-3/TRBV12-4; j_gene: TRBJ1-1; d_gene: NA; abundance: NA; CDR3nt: TGTGCCAGCAGCCCTCGCCAGGGTGGCGAAGCTTTCTTT; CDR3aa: CASSPRQGGEAFF
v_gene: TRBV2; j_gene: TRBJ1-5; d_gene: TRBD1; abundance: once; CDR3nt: TGTGCCAGCAGGGGGACAGGCAATCAGCCCCAGCATTTT; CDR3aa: CASRGTGNQPQHF
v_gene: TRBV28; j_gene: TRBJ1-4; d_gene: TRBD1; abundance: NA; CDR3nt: TGTGCCAGCAGTTTGACAGGGACAGGGGCCCAGTTTGAAAAACTGTTTTTT; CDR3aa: CASSLTGTGAQFEKLFF
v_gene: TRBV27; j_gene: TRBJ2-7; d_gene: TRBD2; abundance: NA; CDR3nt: TGTGCCAGCACGGGGGGGGCCGAGCAGTACTTC; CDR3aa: CASTGGAEQYF
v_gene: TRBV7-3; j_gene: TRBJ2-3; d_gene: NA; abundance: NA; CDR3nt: TGTGCCAGCAGCGAGGGGGGCCTTACGCAGTATTTT; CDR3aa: CASSEGGLTQYF
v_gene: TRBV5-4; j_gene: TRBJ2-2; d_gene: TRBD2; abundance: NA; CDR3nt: TGTGCCAGCAGCACCGGGACTAGCGTTACCGGGGAGCTGTTTTTT; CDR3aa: CASSTGTSVTGELFF
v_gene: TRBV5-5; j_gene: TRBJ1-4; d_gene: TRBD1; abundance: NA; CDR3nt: TGTGCCAGCGGGACAGGGGGTGAAAAACTGTTTTTT; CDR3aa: CASGTGGEKLFF
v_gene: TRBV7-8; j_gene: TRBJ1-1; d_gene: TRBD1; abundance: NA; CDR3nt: TGTGCCAGCAGCTTAGCAACCGGACAGGGGTCGAACACTGAAGCTTTCTTT; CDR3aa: CASSLATGQGSNTEAFF
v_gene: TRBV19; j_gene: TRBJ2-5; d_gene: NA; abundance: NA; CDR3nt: TGTGCCAGTGGAACCGGGATTCCTCCGGTTGAGACCCAGTACTTC; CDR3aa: CASGTGIPPVETQYF
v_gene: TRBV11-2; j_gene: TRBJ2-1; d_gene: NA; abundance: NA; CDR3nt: TGTGCCAGCAGCTTAGGGGGCCCCTACAATGAGCAGTTCTTC; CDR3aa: CASSLGGPYNEQFF
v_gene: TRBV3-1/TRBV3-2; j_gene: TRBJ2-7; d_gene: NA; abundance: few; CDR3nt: TGTGCCAGCAGCCAAAATCAGAGGGGGAGAGGGTACGAGCAGTACTTC; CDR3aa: CASSQNQRGRGYEQYF
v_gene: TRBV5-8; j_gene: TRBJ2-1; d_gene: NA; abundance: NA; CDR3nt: TGTGCCAGCAGCCCCCACAGCAAGTCCAACCACCTCTTGGAAGAGCAGTTCTTC; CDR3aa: CASSPHSKSNHLLEEQFF
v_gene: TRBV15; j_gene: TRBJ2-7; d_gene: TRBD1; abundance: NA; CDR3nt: TGTGCCACCAGCAGAAGGAGGACAGGCGGCGAGCAGTACTTC; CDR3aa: CATSRRRTGGEQYF
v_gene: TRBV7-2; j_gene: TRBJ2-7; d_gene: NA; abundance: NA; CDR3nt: TGTGCCAGCAGCTTACGGTGGAATTGGGACGAGCAGTACTTC; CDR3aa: CASSLRWNWDEQYF
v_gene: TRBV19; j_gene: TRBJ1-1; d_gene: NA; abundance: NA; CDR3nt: TGTGCCAGTAGCTACACAGCCAACACTGAAGCTTTCTTT; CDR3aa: CASSYTANTEAFF
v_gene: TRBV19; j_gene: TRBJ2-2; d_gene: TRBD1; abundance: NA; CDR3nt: TGTGCCAGTAGTATAGGACAGGGGGACACCGGGGAGCTGTTTTTT; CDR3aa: CASSIGQGDTGELFF
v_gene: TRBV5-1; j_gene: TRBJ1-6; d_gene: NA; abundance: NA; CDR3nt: TGCGCCAGCAGCTTGGGGGGGAGGTCTAATTCACCCCTCCACTTT; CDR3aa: CASSLGGRSNSPLHF
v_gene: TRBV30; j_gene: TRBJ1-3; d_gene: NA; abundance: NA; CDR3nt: TGTGCCTGGAGTGTGAACAGGCAGACCTCTGGAAACACCATATATTTT; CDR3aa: CAWSVNRQTSGNTIYF
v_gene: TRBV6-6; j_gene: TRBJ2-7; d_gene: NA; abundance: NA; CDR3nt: TGTGCCAGCAGTTACTCCGCAGGGGACTACGAGCAGTACTTC; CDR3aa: CASSYSAGDYEQYF
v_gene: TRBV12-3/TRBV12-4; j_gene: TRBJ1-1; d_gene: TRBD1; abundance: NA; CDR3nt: TGTGCCAGCACCCGGAGACAGGGATCTGAAGCTTTCTTT; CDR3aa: CASTRRQGSEAFF
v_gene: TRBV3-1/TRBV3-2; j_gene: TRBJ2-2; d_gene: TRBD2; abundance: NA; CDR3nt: TGTGCCAGCAGCCAAGTTTACGGGAGGGCCTATACCGGGGAGCTGTTTTTT; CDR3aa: CASSQVYGRAYTGELFF
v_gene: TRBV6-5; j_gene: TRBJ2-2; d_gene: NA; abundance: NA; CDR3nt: TGTGCCAGCATTGGCGGGGGCGCGAACACCGGGGAGCTGTTTTTT; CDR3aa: CASIGGGANTGELFF